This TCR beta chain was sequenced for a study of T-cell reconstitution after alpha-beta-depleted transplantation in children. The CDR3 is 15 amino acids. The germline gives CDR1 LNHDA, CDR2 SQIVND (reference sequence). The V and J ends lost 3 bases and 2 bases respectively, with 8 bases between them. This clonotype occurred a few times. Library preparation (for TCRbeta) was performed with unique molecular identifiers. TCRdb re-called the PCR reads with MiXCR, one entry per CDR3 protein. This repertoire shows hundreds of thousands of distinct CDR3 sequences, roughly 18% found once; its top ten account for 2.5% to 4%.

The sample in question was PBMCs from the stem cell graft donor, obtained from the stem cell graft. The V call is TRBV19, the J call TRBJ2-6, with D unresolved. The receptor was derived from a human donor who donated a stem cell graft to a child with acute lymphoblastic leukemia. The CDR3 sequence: CASSMVGAGANVLTF. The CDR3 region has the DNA TGTGCCAGTAGTATGGTTGGGGCTGGGGCCAACGTCCTGACTTTC. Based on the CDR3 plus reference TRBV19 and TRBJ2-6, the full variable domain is DGGITQSPKYLFRKEGQNVTLSCEQNLNHDAMYWYRQDPGQGLRLIYYSQIVNDFQKGDIAEGYSVSREKKESFPLTVTSAQKNPTAFYLCASSMVGAGANVLTFGAGSRLTVL.